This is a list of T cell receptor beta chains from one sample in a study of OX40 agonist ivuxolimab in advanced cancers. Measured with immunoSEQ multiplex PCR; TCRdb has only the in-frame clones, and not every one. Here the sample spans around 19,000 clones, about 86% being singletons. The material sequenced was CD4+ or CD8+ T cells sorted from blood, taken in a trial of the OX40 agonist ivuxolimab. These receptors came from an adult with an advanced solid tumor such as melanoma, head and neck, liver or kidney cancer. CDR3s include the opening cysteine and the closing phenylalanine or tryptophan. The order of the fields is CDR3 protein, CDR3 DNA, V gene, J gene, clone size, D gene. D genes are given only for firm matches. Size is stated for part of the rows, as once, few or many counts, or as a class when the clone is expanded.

CSVEDRGLAGTGANVLTF	TGCAGCGTTGAAGATCGAGGACTAGCGGGAACTGGGGCCAACGTCCTGACTTTC	TRBV29-1	TRBJ2-6	NA	TRBD2
CASSFEQGASTDTQYF	TGTGCCAGCAGCTTTGAACAGGGGGCTAGCACAGATACGCAGTATTTT	TRBV5-6	TRBJ2-3	NA	TRBD1
CASSLDYRGTDTQYF	TGTGCCAGCAGCTTGGACTACAGGGGCACAGATACGCAGTATTTT	TRBV5-4	TRBJ2-3	NA	NA
CASSPKPKETQYF	TGTGCCAGCAGCCCAAAACCTAAAGAGACCCAGTACTTC	TRBV7-8	TRBJ2-5	NA	NA
CASRRFTGELFF	TGTGCCAGCAGGAGGTTTACCGGGGAGCTGTTTTTT	TRBV6-5	TRBJ2-2	once	NA
CATFAQGAYEQYF	TGCGCCACCTTCGCCCAGGGGGCCTACGAGCAGTACTTC	TRBV10-2	TRBJ2-7	NA	TRBD1
CASRHGPPTYEQYF	TGTGCAAGTCGCCACGGACCTCCGACTTACGAGCAGTACTTC	TRBV12-2	TRBJ2-7	NA	NA
CASPTPRGRSGNSPLHF	TGCGCCAGCCCCACCCCCAGGGGGCGCTCAGGAAATTCACCCCTCCACTTT	TRBV5-1	TRBJ1-6	NA	TRBD1
CASSLGGQGPNEKLFF	TGTGCCAGCAGCTTAGGGGGACAGGGCCCTAATGAAAAACTGTTTTTT	TRBV7-9	TRBJ1-4	NA	TRBD1
CASSQSLAGQQETQYF	TGTGCCAGCAGCCAGTCCCTAGCGGGGCAACAAGAGACCCAGTACTTC	TRBV6-6	TRBJ2-5	NA	TRBD2
CSAGRGTEAFF	TGCAGTGCTGGGCGGGGCACTGAAGCTTTCTTT	TRBV20-1	TRBJ1-1	NA	NA
CARSLAGTGNTEAFF	TGTGCCAGAAGCTTGGCCGGGACAGGGAACACTGAAGCTTTCTTT	TRBV5-3	TRBJ1-1	NA	TRBD1
CASSQDGRAGNTIYF	TGCGCCAGCAGCCAAGATGGCAGGGCTGGAAACACCATATATTTT	TRBV4-3	TRBJ1-3	NA	NA
CASSQDLVNTEAFF	TGCGCCAGCAGCCAAGATTTAGTGAACACTGAAGCTTTCTTT	TRBV4-1	TRBJ1-1	NA	NA
CASSSSLAGGLYEQYF	TGTGCCAGCAGCTCCTCCCTAGCGGGAGGACTCTACGAGCAGTACTTC	TRBV5-4	TRBJ2-7	NA	TRBD2
CASSLLGLAVSTDTQYF	TGTGCCAGCAGCTTACTCGGGCTAGCGGTTAGCACAGATACGCAGTATTTT	TRBV11-2	TRBJ2-3	NA	TRBD2
CASSMRTRQETQYF	TGTGCCAGCAGCATGCGGACCAGACAAGAGACCCAGTACTTC	TRBV5-6	TRBJ2-5	NA	NA
CSVTEGGMNTEAFF	TGCAGCGTCACGGAGGGGGGTATGAACACTGAAGCTTTCTTT	TRBV29-1	TRBJ1-1	few	NA
CASQGLHEQFF	TGTGCCAGCCAGGGTTTACATGAGCAGTTCTTC	TRBV6-1	TRBJ2-1	NA	NA
CASSLAEDTQYF	TGTGCCAGCAGCTTAGCTGAAGATACGCAGTATTTT	TRBV11-2	TRBJ2-3	few	NA
CATSRGIMSGGRDNEQFF	TGTGCCACCAGCAGAGGGATCATGAGTGGCGGGAGGGACAATGAGCAGTTCTTC	TRBV15	TRBJ2-1	few	TRBD2
CAISDPSAAGGTDTQYF	TGTGCCATCAGTGACCCGAGTGCGGCGGGAGGCACAGATACGCAGTATTTT	TRBV10-3	TRBJ2-3	NA	TRBD2
CAWSDNGREQFF	TGTGCCTGGAGTGATAACGGGAGGGAGCAGTTCTTC	TRBV30	TRBJ2-1	NA	TRBD2
CASSIDSYGYTF	TGTGCCAGTAGTATTGACAGTTATGGCTACACCTTC	TRBV19	TRBJ1-2	NA	NA
CASSSTGAGGYTF	TGCGCCAGCAGCTCGACAGGGGCCGGTGGCTACACCTTC	TRBV5-1	TRBJ1-2	NA	TRBD1
CASTRATGGPETQYF	TGTGCCAGCACCCGGGCCACCGGGGGTCCAGAGACCCAGTACTTC	TRBV5-4	TRBJ2-5	NA	NA
CASSLVTREETQYF	TGTGCCAGCAGCTTAGTGACACGAGAAGAGACCCAGTACTTC	TRBV11-2	TRBJ2-5	NA	NA
CASSPRDRQYEQYF	TGTGCCAGCAGCCCTCGGGACAGGCAGTACGAGCAGTACTTC	TRBV21-1	TRBJ2-7	NA	NA
CASSGQADTGELFF	TGTGCCAGCAGCGGACAGGCGGACACCGGGGAGCTGTTTTTT	TRBV21-1	TRBJ2-2	NA	NA
CAWSPRDSDNSPLHF	TGTGCCTGGAGCCCCCGAGACAGCGATAATTCACCCCTCCACTTT	TRBV30	TRBJ1-6	few	NA
CASSLAMTGGPYEQYF	TGTGCCAGCAGCTTAGCGATGACAGGGGGGCCCTACGAGCAGTACTTC	TRBV7-9	TRBJ2-7	NA	TRBD1
CASHNTGSGELFF	TGCGCCAGCCACAACACGGGTTCCGGGGAGCTGTTTTTT	TRBV5-1	TRBJ2-2	NA	NA
CASSVPQGSSYNEQFF	TGTGCCAGCAGTGTCCCACAGGGGAGCTCCTACAATGAGCAGTTCTTC	TRBV2	TRBJ2-1	NA	TRBD1
CASSLGSGGPWETQYF	TGTGCCAGCAGCTTAGGTAGCGGGGGGCCGTGGGAGACCCAGTACTTC	TRBV7-2	TRBJ2-5	NA	TRBD2
CASSITGAWGQPQHF	TGTGCCAGTAGTATTACGGGCGCTTGGGGGCAGCCCCAGCATTTT	TRBV19	TRBJ1-5	NA	NA
CASSPGRDRVEAFF	TGTGCCAGCAGTCCGGGCCGGGACAGGGTGGAAGCTTTCTTT	TRBV2	TRBJ1-1	NA	TRBD1
CASSRGGRVRGYTF	TGTGCCAGTAGCCGGGGAGGGAGGGTCCGGGGCTACACCTTC	TRBV19	TRBJ1-2	NA	NA
CASRTGGSGNTIYF	TGTGCCAGCAGAACAGGGGGCTCTGGAAACACCATATATTTT	TRBV6-5	TRBJ1-3	NA	TRBD1
CASSEYQEGTEAFF	TGTGCCAGCAGTGAATATCAGGAAGGCACTGAAGCTTTCTTT	TRBV25-1	TRBJ1-1	few	NA
CASRPQGNSYEQYF	TGTGCCAGCAGGCCACAGGGGAATTCTTACGAGCAGTACTTC	TRBV6-5	TRBJ2-7	NA	TRBD1
CASSLDASYEQYF	TGTGCCAGTAGTCTGGACGCCTCCTACGAGCAGTACTTC	TRBV19	TRBJ2-7	few	NA
CASSAGTIYEQYF	TGTGCCAGCAGCGCCGGGACAATCTACGAGCAGTACTTC	TRBV7-2	TRBJ2-7	NA	NA
CASSMGHLNTEAFF	TGTGCCAGCTCAATGGGACACTTGAACACTGAAGCTTTCTTT	TRBV18	TRBJ1-1	NA	NA
CASSYGTGISYEQYF	TGTGCCAGCAGTTACGGGACAGGGATTTCCTACGAGCAGTACTTC	TRBV6-5	TRBJ2-7	NA	TRBD1
CASSLAGTTDTQYF	TGCGCCAGCAGCTTGGCCGGCACTACAGATACGCAGTATTTT	TRBV5-1	TRBJ2-3	NA	NA
CASSLGSGEYEQYF	TGTGCCAGCAGCTTAGGGAGCGGAGAGTACGAGCAGTACTTC	TRBV7-2	TRBJ2-7	NA	NA
CASSVVGTSGSDTQYF	TGTGCCAGCAGCGTAGTTGGGACTAGCGGCTCAGATACGCAGTATTTT	TRBV9	TRBJ2-3	NA	TRBD2
CASSKEGQIGDDQPQHF	TGTGCCAGCAGCAAAGAGGGTCAAATAGGAGATGATCAGCCCCAGCATTTT	TRBV21-1	TRBJ1-5	NA	NA
CASSSAGLAARETQYF	TGCGCCAGCAGCTCCGCCGGACTAGCGGCCAGGGAGACCCAGTACTTC	TRBV5-1	TRBJ2-5	NA	TRBD2